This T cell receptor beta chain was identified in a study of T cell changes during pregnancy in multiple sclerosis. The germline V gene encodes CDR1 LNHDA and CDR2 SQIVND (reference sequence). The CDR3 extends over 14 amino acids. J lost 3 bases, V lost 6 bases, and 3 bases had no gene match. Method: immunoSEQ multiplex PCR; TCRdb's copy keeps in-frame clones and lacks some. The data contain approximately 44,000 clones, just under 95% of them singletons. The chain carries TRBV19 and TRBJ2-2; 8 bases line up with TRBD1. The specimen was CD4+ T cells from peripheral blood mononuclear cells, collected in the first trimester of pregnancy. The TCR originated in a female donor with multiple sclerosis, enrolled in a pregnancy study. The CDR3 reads CASRTQGDTGELFF. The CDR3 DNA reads TGTGCCAGTAGAACACAGGGGGACACCGGGGAGCTGTTTTTT.